This T cell receptor beta chain was sequenced in a study of T cells expressing NK-cell markers. This CDR3 spans 12 amino acids. Germline-derived CDR1 and CDR2 are SQVTM and ANQGSEA. TCRdb reanalyzed the 5' RACE reads and collapses them to one entry per CDR3 protein, without DNA. This table holds about 550,000 distinct CDR3 sequences. V usage is TRBV29-1 and J usage is TRBJ1-1; lacking DNA, the TRBD1 call made by TCRdb goes unchecked. Sample: blood T cells: a sorted CD56 or NKG2C T cell subset, CD4+ or CD8+ T cells, or bulk PBMC T cells (not recorded which). This TCR came from a man in his late teens or twenties in good health. CDR3 protein: CSGIRVGAEAFF.